This T cell receptor (beta chain) was documented in a study of T cells in Graves' hyperthyroidism and ophthalmopathy. At the level of the study: Once the initial diagnosis was made, peripheral blood was obtained before any treatment.

Among the patients, aged 18 to 65, hyperthyroidism was newly diagnosed and had lasted under 2 months. The investigators amplified TCR beta CDR3 regions from RNA transcripts. HTBI primers were employed in a first-round RT-PCR of the TCR CDR3. In TCRdb, the multiplex PCR reads were re-called with MiXCR into one record per CDR3 protein. The table has about 340,000 distinct CDR3 sequences, under 25% seen once; the top ten hold around half. The study, taken as a whole, reports: Onset of ophthalmopathy came a median roughly 6 months after the model predicted it. Within blood appeared most thyroid clonotypes that had expanded above 0.001.

This clonotype was observed at least ten times. What it binds is unknown. Germline V lookup: CDR1 KGHSH, CDR2 LQKENI. The CDR3 has 15 amino acids. With V trimmed by 4 bases and J by 0 bases, 6 bases remained unmatched. The chain carries TRBV18 and TRBJ2-7; TRBD1 matches at 7 bases. The sequenced material came from blood. This clonotype originated in a woman aged 45 to 65 with Graves' hyperthyroidism. The CDR3 region is CASSREGQRSYEQYF. DNA for the CDR3: TGTGCCAGCTCACGAGAGGGACAGCGCTCCTACGAGCAGTACTTC.